This TCR beta chain was retrieved from a study of T cell responses to AZD1222 COVID-19 vaccine. Study-wide results and limits: Only a handful of people who got AZD1222 tested seropositive at baseline. Reportedly, close to half of spike-specific TCRs are directed against unmutated variant regions. There were mostly white British donors and more females than males, and clonal diversity was possibly underestimated. An increase in Spike-specific TCR breadth and depth was observed after two AZD1222 doses.

TCRdb keeps only in-frame clones here, not all; method: immunoSEQ multiplex PCR. The sample yields some 150,000 clones, roughly nine tenths seen once. On this clone: Its antigen is undetermined.

The CDR3 spans 16 residues. Looked up from germline, CDR1 is SGHTS and CDR2 is YDEGEE. Trimming took off 4 bases at V and 6 bases at J, with 21 bases between the two ends. The receptor's source is an adult who had recovered from COVID-19. The starting material was peripheral blood, obtained after recovery from COVID-19. The chain joins TRBV5-8 to TRBJ2-3, with a weak D call TRBD1 (7 bases). The DNA for the CDR3 is TGTGCCAGCAGCCTGGCGGGCGGGACAGTGACGGATACGCAGTATTTT. It is translated as CASSLAGGTVTDTQYF.